The 31 T cell receptor beta chains below come from one sample, sequenced in a study of cytomegalovirus exposure and HLA in healthy donors. Amplification used 60 Vbeta primers and 13 Jbeta primers. The repertoire was sequenced with immunoSEQ multiplex PCR; TCRdb's copy has only in-frame clones and lacks some. The sample lists 150,000 to 180,000 clones; 80% were seen once. The sample consisted of PBMCs. Every receptor here comes from a woman aged 40 to 55 in good health and CMV-seropositive.

This chain uses TRBV7-9 with TRBJ2-1; TRBD2 matches at 9 bases. The V gene's germline CDR1 is SEHNR and CDR2 FQNEAQ (reference sequence). The CDR3 length is 15 residues. With V trimmed by 1 base and J by 9 bases, 7 bases remained unmatched. The CDR3 sequence: CASSLGRGGRGEQFF. CDR3 in DNA: TGTGCCAGCAGCTTAGGGAGGGGCGGGAGGGGTGAGCAGTTCTTC.

This clone appeared a single time. This rearrangement joins TRBV18 to TRBJ1-5; D uncertain. Germline values: CDR1 KGHSH, CDR2 LQKENI. V dropped 4 bases and J dropped 2 bases, with 6 bases sitting between them. This CDR3 has 13 residues. CDR3 residues: CASSRQGNQPQHF. In DNA, the CDR3 is TGTGCCAGCTCACGGCAGGGCAATCAGCCCCAGCATTTT.

The chain links TRBV10-3 to TRBJ1-1; 8 positions agree with TRBD1. CDR3 length equals 14 residues. V dropped 3 bases and J dropped 3; count of bases not matched to a gene: 3. Germline loops: CDR1 ENHRY, CDR2 SYGVKD. The CDR3 nucleotides are TGTGCCATCAGTGACTTGACAGGGGACACTGAAGCTTTCTTT. Translating gives CAISDLTGDTEAFF.

This sequence joins TRBV19 and TRBJ1-5; 7 bases are a match to TRBD1. V shed 5 bases and J 0 bases; nucleotides not matched to a gene: 4. Germline CDR1 reads LNHDA; CDR2 reads SQIVND (reference sequence). CDR3 length equals 15 residues. CDR3 residues: CASSDRVNSNQPQHF. CDR3 bases: TGTGCCAGTAGTGACAGGGTGAATAGCAATCAGCCCCAGCATTTT.

The rearrangement links TRBV27 to TRBJ1-1; D unresolved. The CDR3 spans 15 residues. Germline CDR1 and CDR2: MNHEY and SMNVEV (reference sequence). V was trimmed by 4 bases and J by 1 base, leaving 13 bases between them. The CDR3 DNA follows: TGTGCCAGCAGTTCTCAAGGACTGGGGAACACTGAAGCTTTCTTT. Translation gives CASSSQGLGNTEAFF.

The chain is built from TRBV5-4 and TRBJ2-3, with 10 bases matching TRBD2. The V gene's germline CDR1 is SGHNT and CDR2 YYREEE (reference sequence). V lost 2 bases and J lost 4; bases outside the gene matches: 4. CDR3 length: 15 amino acids. The DNA for the CDR3 is TGTGCCAGCAGCTTATCTAGCGGGAGTTCAGATACGCAGTATTTT. Its translation: CASSLSSGSSDTQYF.

This chain uses TRBV4-1 with TRBJ2-1, with 9 bases identical to TRBD2. CDR3 length: 18 residues. After removal of 7 bases from V and 9 bases from J, the junction contained 22 bases not matched to a gene. Germline CDR1 MGHRA, CDR2 YSYEKL. The CDR3 reads CASTEDWGVGGRAGEQFF. DNA for the CDR3: TGCGCCAGCACCGAGGATTGGGGAGTGGGCGGGAGGGCCGGTGAGCAGTTCTTC.

This clone was counted a single time. The chain uses TRBV7-9 and TRBJ2-1, with 8 bases fitting TRBD2. Germline V gives CDR1 SEHNR, CDR2 FQNEAQ (reference sequence). Germline trimming cut 1 base from V and 4 bases from J; bases unmatched to any gene: 3. The CDR3 contains 15 residues. The CDR3 DNA reads TGTGCCAGCAGCTTAGAGGGACTAGAATACAATGAGCAGTTCTTC. Amino acids: CASSLEGLEYNEQFF.

CDR3 sequence reads: CAKGDPSGGRYEQYF. Here the CDR3 DNA reads TGTGCCAAAGGAGACCCGTCCGGGGGTCGCTACGAGCAGTACTTC. The genes are TRBV2 and TRBJ2-7; possibly TRBD2 for D (6 bases). The CDR3 sequence is 15 residues long. V lost 10 bases to trimming and J lost 3 bases, with 22 bases between them. In germline, CDR1 is SNHLY, CDR2 FYNNEI. The full variable domain, rest sourced from reference TRBV2 and TRBJ2-7, is EPEVTQTPSHQVTQMGQEVILRCVPISNHLYFYWYRQILGQKVEFLVSFYNNEISEKSEIFDDQFSVERPDGSNFTLKIRSTKLEDSAMYFCAKGDPSGGRYEQYFGPGTRLTVT.

The chain uses TRBV7-8 and TRBJ2-1, with 8 bases aligning to TRBD1. This CDR3 is 14 amino acids long. V dropped 5 bases and J dropped 5; count of bases not matched to a gene: 5. The germline V gene has CDR1 SGHVS and CDR2 FQNEAQ. DNA for the CDR3: TGTGCCAGCAGCGGGATGGACAGGGACAATGAGCAGTTCTTC. It translates to CASSGMDRDNEQFF.

The chain links TRBV4-2 to TRBJ1-2; no clear D gene. V lost 0 bases and J lost 4, with 9 bases in between. The CDR3 is made up of 14 amino acids. The germline gives CDR1 LGHNA, CDR2 YNFKEQ. The DNA of the CDR3 is TGTGCCAGCAGCCAAGATCTAGATCCCTATGGCTACACCTTC. Translated: CASSQDLDPYGYTF.

The chain carries TRBV10-3 and TRBJ2-3; 12 positions match TRBD2. There are 18 residues in the CDR3. Germline V CDR1 and CDR2: ENHRY, SYGVKD. V was pared by 4 bases and J by 6 bases, with 14 bases of the junction left unmatched. The CDR3 region has the DNA TGTGCCATCAGTGGACTAGCGGGAGTAGTCTCCCTTAGGGATACGCAGTATTTT. It codes for CAISGLAGVVSLRDTQYF.

The sample holds a few counts of this clone. V gene TRBV7-6 combines with J gene TRBJ2-7, with 7 nucleotides matching TRBD1. After removal of 4 bases from V and 4 bases from J, the junction contained 4 bases not matched to a gene. The CDR3 has 13 residues. Germline CDR1 and CDR2: SGHVS and FNYEAQ. CDR3 nucleotide sequence: TGTGCCAGCAGCTACCAGACAGGGTACGAGCAGTACTTC. It encodes CASSYQTGYEQYF. Full variable domain (outside the CDR3, taken from reference TRBV7-6 and TRBJ2-7): GAGVSQSPRYKVTKRGQDVALRCDPISGHVSLYWYRQALGQGPEFLTYFNYEAQQDKSGLPNDRFSAERPEGSISTLTIQRTEQRDSAMYRCASSYQTGYEQYFGPGTRLTVT.

The V and J genes are TRBV28 and TRBJ1-1; 8 bases align to TRBD1. The CDR3 is 15 amino acids. Looked up from germline, CDR1 is MDHEN and CDR2 is SYDVKM. Trimming removed 2 bases from V and 5 bases from J; junction bases left unmatched: 7. DNA of the CDR3: TGTGCCAGCAGTTTACCCCGACAGGGGCAGACTGAAGCTTTCTTT. Translation: CASSLPRQGQTEAFF.

Ten or more counts support this clone. This rearrangement joins TRBV11-3 to TRBJ2-7; D not certain. Trimming removed 5 bases at V and 1 base at J, with 12 bases between. Germline CDR1 is SGHNT and CDR2 is YENEEA. The CDR3 contains 14 residues. CDR3 sequence reads: CASSHQIESYEQYF. CDR3 nucleotides: TGTGCCAGCAGCCACCAAATAGAGTCCTACGAGCAGTACTTC.

There are a few counts of this clone. J is TRBJ1-2 and V is TRBV30, with D possibly TRBD1 on 5 matching bases. V was shortened by 4 bases and J by 4 bases, with 13 bases between the two germline ends. Germline assignment: CDR1 GTSNPN and CDR2 SVGIG (reference sequence). There are 13 residues in the CDR3. The CDR3 loop is CAWTNTRAYGYTF. The CDR3 DNA sequence: TGTGCCTGGACCAACACCAGGGCCTATGGCTACACCTTC.

This clone occurred once. This rearrangement joins TRBV5-4 to TRBJ2-1; perhaps TRBD2 as D (5 bases). The V end was cut by 0 bases, the J end by 4 bases, with 8 bases between. The CDR3 spans 14 residues. Germline loops: CDR1 SGHNT, CDR2 YYREEE (reference sequence). CDR3 nucleotide sequence: TGTGCCAGCAGCTTGGACGGGGTATACAATGAGCAGTTCTTC. Its translation: CASSLDGVYNEQFF.

The CDR3 DNA reads TGTGCCAGCAGTCCTCGACCTGGAGTCACTGAAGCTTTCTTT. It encodes CASSPRPGVTEAFF. The rearrangement joins TRBV6-1 to TRBJ1-1, with no clear D. Germline CDR1 is MNHNS and CDR2 is SASEGT. The CDR3 runs 14 residues. Trimming pared 5 bases from V and 4 bases from J, leaving 14 bases between.

The table lists this clone with a few counts. The chain carries TRBV7-9 and TRBJ2-3; 11 bases are a match to TRBD1. The V segment lost 8 bases and the J segment 5 bases; nucleotides outside the gene matches: 6. CDR1 is SEHNR, CDR2 FQNEAQ, per germline (reference sequence). The CDR3 contains 14 residues. The CDR3 spells CASEGQGAKDTQYF. CDR3 in DNA: TGTGCCAGCGAAGGACAGGGGGCCAAAGATACGCAGTATTTT.

The J gene is TRBJ1-1, the V gene TRBV18; 12 bases align to TRBD1. This CDR3 comprises 16 residues. With V trimmed by 3 bases and J by 1 base, 3 bases remained unmatched. Germline V CDR1 and CDR2: KGHSH, LQKENI. CDR3 protein: CASSPLGQGANTEAFF. The DNA for the CDR3 is TGTGCCAGCTCACCTTTGGGACAGGGGGCGAACACTGAAGCTTTCTTT.

The V and J genes are TRBV29-1 and TRBJ2-7; the D gene is possibly TRBD2 (5 bases). The CDR3 totals 12 residues. Germline V gives CDR1 SQVTM, CDR2 ANQGSEA. Trimming removed 6 bases at V and 4 bases at J, with 13 bases between. The CDR3 spells CSVERLGYEQYF. Here the CDR3 DNA reads TGCAGCGTCGAGCGGTTAGGTTACGAGCAGTACTTC.

CDR3 in DNA: TGTGCCAGCAGTTCAAACAGGGGGGATGGCTACACCTTC. Translating it yields CASSSNRGDGYTF. This chain joins TRBV27 and TRBJ1-2; 8 bases line up with TRBD1. The junction had 4 bases not matched to a gene; V was cut back by 4 bases and J by 6 bases. The CDR3 consists of 13 residues. The germline CDR1 and CDR2 sequences are MNHEY and SMNVEV (reference sequence).

The chain carries TRBV4-2 and TRBJ1-1; 7 nucleotides line up with TRBD1. CDR1 LGHNA and CDR2 YNFKEQ come from the germline V gene. The length of the CDR3 is 17 residues. V shed 0 bases and J 5 bases; nucleotides not matched to a gene: 12. The CDR3 sequence is CASSQDSLRTGGTEAFF. DNA of the CDR3: TGTGCCAGCAGCCAAGATAGTTTACGGACAGGAGGAACTGAAGCTTTCTTT.

This rearrangement joins TRBV6-1 to TRBJ2-3; 9 nucleotides agree with TRBD2. Germline CDR1 is MNHNS and CDR2 is SASEGT. CDR3 length equals 14 residues. J gave up 5 bases and V 8 bases, and 8 bases lay outside the gene matches. In nucleotides, the CDR3 is TGTGCCAGCCGAGCGGGAGGCCCAGGAGATACGCAGTATTTT. This sequence encodes CASRAGGPGDTQYF.

The chain is built from TRBV7-8 and TRBJ2-1; the D gene is possibly TRBD1 (5 bases). The CDR3 has 14 residues. The germline V and J ends were trimmed by 0 bases and 4 bases, with 7 bases remaining between them. In germline, CDR1 is SGHVS, CDR2 FQNEAQ. The CDR3 sequence: CASSLARQYNEQFF. DNA for the CDR3: TGTGCCAGCAGCTTAGCCCGACAGTACAATGAGCAGTTCTTC.

The chain carries TRBV27 and TRBJ2-7, with 14 bases lining up with TRBD2. Germline V gene sequence: CDR1 MNHEY, CDR2 SMNVEV (reference sequence). The CDR3 sequence is 17 residues long. The V and J ends lost 4 bases and 6 bases, in that order; junction bases with no gene match: 11. The CDR3 sequence: CASSSGTSGRGGGEQYF. CDR3 bases: TGTGCCAGCAGTTCCGGGACTAGCGGGAGAGGCGGGGGCGAGCAGTACTTC.

This clone was observed a few times. The V gene is TRBV6-5, the J gene TRBJ2-7; 8 bases map to TRBD2. Germline-derived CDR1 and CDR2 are MNHEY and SVGAGI. The CDR3 consists of 13 residues. J was trimmed by 5 bases and V by 7 bases; bases with no gene match: 7. The CDR3 region has the DNA TGTGCCAGCATTAAACCGGGAGGGCACGAGCAGTACTTC. Translation gives CASIKPGGHEQYF.

V is TRBV19 and J is TRBJ2-3, with a tentative D call TRBD1 (5 bases). Trimming left V 5 bases short and J 0 bases short, with 6 bases between. This CDR3 region has 13 residues. Per germline, CDR1 LNHDA and CDR2 SQIVND (reference sequence). CDR3 nucleotide sequence: TGTGCCAGTAGTCCAGGGAGCACAGATACGCAGTATTTT. Its translation: CASSPGSTDTQYF.

This rearrangement joins TRBV5-6 to TRBJ2-7; 7 nucleotides agree with TRBD1. The CDR3 spans 14 residues. The junction had 3 bases not matched to a gene; V was cut back by 0 bases and J by 3 bases. CDR1 is SGHDT and CDR2 is YYEEEE in the germline V gene. The CDR3, as DNA: TGTGCCAGCAGCTTGGGCCAGGGGGACTACGAGCAGTACTTC. Residues: CASSLGQGDYEQYF.

Points on this clone: At one boundary the junction diverges from the germline segment, which might be a read error. The chain recombines TRBV20-1 with TRBJ2-7, with D maybe TRBD2 (5 bases). From germline, CDR1 is DFQATT and CDR2 SNEGSKA (reference sequence). The CDR3 is 8 residues long. Here the CDR3 DNA reads TGCAGTGCCGGCCGGGATTCCTTC. This sequence encodes CSAGRDSF.

The J gene is TRBJ2-3, the V gene TRBV7-2, with 7 bases identical to TRBD2. Germline-derived CDR1 and CDR2 are SGHTA and FQGNSA. The CDR3 contains 15 residues. V lost 1 base to trimming and J lost 7 bases; unmatched junction nucleotides: 8. CDR3 sequence reads: CASSLDLAVENTQYF. CDR3 nucleotide sequence: TGTGCCAGCAGCTTAGACCTAGCGGTCGAAAATACGCAGTATTTT.